The clone carrying this T cell receptor beta chain was counted only a few times. Its antigen is unidentified. This CDR3 contains 16 residues. V gave up 2 bases and J gave up 0 bases, with 12 bases separating them. Germline V gene sequence: CDR1 SGHVS, CDR2 FNYEAQ. The library was made from cDNA and included unique molecular identifiers. TCRdb reprocessed the PCR reads via MiXCR and lists one record per CDR3 protein. There are fewer than 550,000 distinct CDR3 sequences in the sample; around a third occur only once, and approximately 6% lies in the top ten. This sample is drawn from a study of post-analysis software for immune sequencing data. General study findings and limits: Controls showed lower frequencies than patients for five TRBV segments, and TRBV5-6, TRBV5-1 and TRBV20-1 were among these. Normalized Chao1 diversity was significantly reduced in patients versus controls.

This sequence was found in a girl younger than 18 with multiple sclerosis. The chain uses TRBV7-6 and TRBJ2-3; D is unresolved. Specimen: blood. Here the CDR3 reads CASSLWGTDSTDTQYF. As DNA, the CDR3 is TGTGCCAGCAGCTTATGGGGTACAGATAGCACAGATACGCAGTATTTT.